This section outlines one T cell receptor (beta chain) sequence together with its context. The antigen is unknown. This sample stems from a study of CD8 T cells in ankylosing spondylitis. Germline V CDR1 and CDR2: DFQATT, SNEGSKA (reference sequence). J gave up 4 bases and V 0 bases, and 7 bases lay outside the gene matches. This CDR3 is built from 15 residues. Study-wide findings and caveats: A TCR beta motif of eight or nine highly homologous variants seemed to mark ankylosing spondylitis blood. Prior work had noted some motif variants in reactive arthritis blood and synovial fluid. Reports say disease-linked clones showed up significantly more in matched ankylosing spondylitis synovial fluid.

Quantitative 5'-RACE with molecular barcodes was used to make the TCR beta libraries. One entry per CDR3 protein, called by TCRdb with MiXCR from the 5' RACE reads. This sample has roughly 240,000 distinct CDR3 sequences; roughly 32% occur once, and the top ten carry approximately 4.4%. Material for sequencing was blood, either unsorted or a sorted T cell fraction (not recorded which). This sequence joins TRBV20-1 and TRBJ1-2; 8 bases match TRBD1. The receptor's source is a male donor with ankylosing spondylitis or in good health (not recorded which). The CDR3 loop reads CSARDTQTGVYGYTF. The CDR3 DNA sequence: TGCAGTGCTAGAGATACCCAGACAGGGGTCTATGGCTACACCTTC.